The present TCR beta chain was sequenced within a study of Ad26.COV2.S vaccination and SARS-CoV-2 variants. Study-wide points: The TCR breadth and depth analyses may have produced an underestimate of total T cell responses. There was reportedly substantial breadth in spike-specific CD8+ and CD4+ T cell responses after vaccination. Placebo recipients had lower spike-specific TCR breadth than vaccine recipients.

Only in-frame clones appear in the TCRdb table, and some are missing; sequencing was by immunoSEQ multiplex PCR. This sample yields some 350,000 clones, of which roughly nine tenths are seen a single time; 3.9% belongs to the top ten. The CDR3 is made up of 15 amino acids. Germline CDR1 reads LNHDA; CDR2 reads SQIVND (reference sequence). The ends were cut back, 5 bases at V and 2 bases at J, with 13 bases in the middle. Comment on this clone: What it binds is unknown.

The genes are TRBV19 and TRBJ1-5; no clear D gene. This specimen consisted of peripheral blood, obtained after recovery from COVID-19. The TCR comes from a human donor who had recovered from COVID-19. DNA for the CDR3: TGTGCCAGTAGTTTGAGCGTACGAGGCAATCAGCCCCAGCATTTT. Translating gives CASSLSVRGNQPQHF.